Following are 20 T cell receptor beta chains from one sample sequenced in a study of T cells in Graves' hyperthyroidism and ophthalmopathy. RNA transcripts served as the template for amplifying TCR beta CDR3 regions. When the TCR CDR3 underwent first-round RT-PCR, the HTBI primer set was used. TCRdb reprocessed the multiplex PCR reads with MiXCR, giving one entry per CDR3 protein. The sample records some 550,000 distinct CDR3 sequences, 20% to 25% being singletons. The sample taken for sequencing was blood. The receptors come from a man aged 18 to 29 with Graves' hyperthyroidism.

The sample holds many counts of this clonotype. V and J are TRBV24-1 and TRBJ1-1; D is perhaps TRBD1 (5 bases). The CDR3 has 15 amino acids. Trimming took off 6 bases at V and 6 bases at J, with 19 bases between the two ends. The germline CDR1 and CDR2 sequences are KGHDR and SFDVKD. CDR3 loop: CATSPAGAPRAEAFF. The DNA of the CDR3 is TGTGCCACCAGTCCGGCCGGGGCACCGAGGGCTGAAGCTTTCTTT.

In its sample, this clonotype was seen a few times. V gene TRBV19 combines with J gene TRBJ1-2, with D uncertain. V was cut by 6 bases and J by 4 bases, with 12 bases left in between. Looked up from germline, CDR1 is LNHDA and CDR2 is SQIVND (reference sequence). The CDR3 loop spans 13 amino acids. The CDR3 DNA reads as TGTGCCAGTAGAGCTCTCGGCTTCTATGGCTACACCTTC. Residues: CASRALGFYGYTF.

The chain couples TRBV14 to TRBJ1-5; TRBD1 agrees at 9 bases. The CDR3 sequence is 19 residues long. V dropped 1 base and J dropped 9; count of bases not matched to a gene: 19. In germline, CDR1 is SGHDN, CDR2 FVKESK. The CDR3 region is CASSQAGLGTGRIYMPQHF. The DNA for the CDR3 is TGTGCCAGCAGCCAAGCGGGCTTGGGGACAGGGAGAATCTATATGCCCCAGCATTTT. Complete variable domain (other parts from reference TRBV14 and TRBJ1-5): EAGVTQFPSHSVIEKGQTVTLRCDPISGHDNLYWYRRVMGKEIKFLLHFVKESKQDESGMPNNRFLAERTGGTYSTLKVQPAELEDSGVYFCASSQAGLGTGRIYMPQHFGDGTRLSIL.

At least ten counts were recorded for this clonotype. This chain uses TRBV12-3 or TRBV12-4 with TRBJ1-5; perhaps TRBD1 as D (5 bases). V was shortened by 5 bases and J by 1 base, with 21 bases between the two germline ends. The CDR3 has 18 residues. CDR3: CASSPGRTSGRSNQPQHF. The CDR3, as DNA: TGTGCCAGCAGTCCCGGGAGGACATCGGGGCGGAGCAATCAGCCCCAGCATTTT.

The sample holds many counts of this clonotype. This chain joins TRBV7-8 and TRBJ1-2; 9 bases map to TRBD1. Germline trimming cut 5 bases from V and 4 bases from J; bases unmatched to any gene: 8. Germline V CDR1 and CDR2: SGHVS, FQNEAQ. CDR3 length: 15 residues. CDR3 protein: CASSLRTGVFYGYTF. CDR3 nucleotides: TGTGCCAGCAGCCTTAGGACAGGGGTCTTCTATGGCTACACCTTC.

V usage is TRBV30 and J usage is TRBJ2-5, with 12 bases fitting TRBD2. The trim removed 2 bases at V and 0 bases at J, leaving 1 base unmatched. This CDR3 has 15 residues. From germline, CDR1 is GTSNPN and CDR2 SVGIG (reference sequence). Here the CDR3 DNA reads TGTGCCTGGAGTTGGACTAGCGGGAACCAAGAGACCCAGTACTTC. Amino acid sequence: CAWSWTSGNQETQYF. Using reference TRBV30 and TRBJ2-5 for the parts outside the CDR3, the full variable domain is SQTIHQWPATLVQPVGSPLSLECTVEGTSNPNLYWYRQAAGRGLQLLFYSVGIGQISSEVPQNLSASRPQDRQFILSSKKLLLSDSGFYLCAWSWTSGNQETQYFGPGTRLLVL.

The table lists this clonotype with many counts. The J gene is TRBJ1-5, the V gene TRBV12-3 or TRBV12-4, with D perhaps TRBD1 (6 bases). V was pared by 5 bases and J by 2 bases, with 22 bases between. The CDR3 runs 18 residues. The CDR3 loop reads CASSIPKGGSGGNQPQHF. CDR3 DNA sequence: TGTGCCAGCAGTATACCCAAGGGGGGTTCCGGAGGCAATCAGCCCCAGCATTTT.

The chain links TRBV20-1 to TRBJ1-1; unclear D gene. Between the trimmed V and J ends, which lost 6 bases and 7 bases, there was a span of 15 bases. CDR3 size: 12 residues. Germline V gene data show CDR1 as DFQATT and CDR2 as SNEGSKA (reference sequence). The CDR3, as DNA: TGCAGTGCCCCCAGGACGGCCAATGAAGCTTTCTTT. Protein sequence: CSAPRTANEAFF.

This clonotype appeared many times. The chain uses TRBV5-6 and TRBJ2-7; 8 bases are a match to TRBD1. The length of the CDR3 is 17 residues. Per the germline V gene, CDR1 is SGHDT and CDR2 is YYEEEE. The ends lost 0 bases at V and 2 bases at J; junction bases unmatched: 10. CDR3 sequence reads: CASSLEPDREITYEQYF. CDR3 nucleotide sequence: TGTGCCAGCAGCTTGGAACCGGACAGGGAAATCACCTACGAGCAGTACTTC.

The V call is TRBV5-6, the J call TRBJ2-2; D is uncertain. The V gene lost 1 base and the J gene lost 0 bases, with 10 bases spanning the gap. This CDR3 is built from 16 residues. Germline lookup yields CDR1 SGHDT and CDR2 YYEEEE. CDR3 loop: CASSLRWQSNTGELFF. Written as DNA, the CDR3 is TGTGCCAGCAGCTTGAGATGGCAGTCGAACACCGGGGAGCTGTTTTTT.

The chain joins TRBV28 to TRBJ1-5; D is ambiguous. The germline gives CDR1 MDHEN, CDR2 SYDVKM. This CDR3 has 15 residues. V dropped 6 bases and J dropped 0 bases, with 12 bases sitting between them. The chain's CDR3 is CASSMSSYSNQPQHF. The CDR3 DNA reads TGTGCCAGCAGCATGAGCAGTTATAGCAATCAGCCCCAGCATTTT.

The chain links TRBV6-1 to TRBJ2-7, with TRBD1 identical over 12 bases. Looked up from germline, CDR1 is MNHNS and CDR2 is SASEGT. J was trimmed by 9 bases and V by 6 bases; bases with no gene match: 18. The CDR3 runs 17 residues. The CDR3 nucleotides read TGTGCCAGCAGAAGGGAGGGGGGACAGGGGGCTCGACGGGCGCAGTACTTC. Protein sequence: CASRREGGQGARRAQYF.

V and J are TRBV19 and TRBJ1-5; 7 positions match TRBD1. The CDR3 covers 16 residues. J lost 4 bases, V lost 6 bases, and 12 bases had no gene match. CDR1 is LNHDA and CDR2 is SQIVND in the germline V gene (reference sequence). Here the CDR3 DNA reads TGTGCCAGTAGGGACCGCCGGACAGGCGGAAATCAGCCCCAGCATTTT. It translates to CASRDRRTGGNQPQHF.

This clonotype appeared a few times. The J gene is TRBJ1-1, the V gene TRBV5-1; 10 positions match TRBD1. The CDR3 sequence is 16 residues long. From germline, CDR1 is SGHRS and CDR2 YFSETQ. J lost 7 bases, V lost 3 bases, and 12 bases had no gene match. CDR3 amino acids: CASSSDRGRIWNEAFF. CDR3 DNA: TGCGCCAGCAGCTCCGACAGGGGGCGAATTTGGAATGAAGCTTTCTTT.

At least ten counts were recorded for this clonotype. The chain uses TRBV20-1 and TRBJ1-1; perhaps TRBD1 as D (6 bases). CDR1 and CDR2 (germline): DFQATT, SNEGSKA (reference sequence). This CDR3 has 12 amino acids. The V and J ends lost 4 bases and 12 bases respectively, with 18 bases between them. The CDR3 region has the DNA TGCAGTGCTACCCTGGGGGGGACAAAAACTTTCTTT. Its protein product is CSATLGGTKTFF.

This clonotype was counted a few times. V gene TRBV10-3 combines with J gene TRBJ1-1, with D possibly TRBD1 on 5 matching bases. Trimming stripped 6 bases from V and 1 base from J, with 9 bases between. Germline V gene sequence: CDR1 ENHRY, CDR2 SYGVKD. CDR3 length: 13 residues. CDR3 residues: CAISQQGNTEAFF. CDR3 nucleotide sequence: TGTGCCATCAGCCAGCAGGGGAACACTGAAGCTTTCTTT.

This clonotype was seen more than once but under ten times. This rearrangement joins TRBV5-1 to TRBJ2-7; perhaps TRBD1 as D (5 bases). This CDR3 region has 14 residues. Germline V gene data show CDR1 as SGHRS and CDR2 as YFSETQ. Trimming removed 0 bases from V and 5 bases from J, with 12 bases in between. CDR3 sequence reads: CASSLVRALDEQYF. In DNA, the CDR3 is TGCGCCAGCAGCTTGGTCAGGGCCCTCGACGAGCAGTACTTC.

This clonotype appeared many times. The J gene is TRBJ1-1, the V gene TRBV11-1; TRBD1 agrees at 9 bases. In germline, CDR1 is SGHAT, CDR2 FQDESV (reference sequence). V lost 4 bases, J lost 0 bases, and 3 bases stayed unmatched. CDR3 length: 15 residues. CDR3 bases: TGTGCCAGCAGCTCGACAGGGGGACTGAACACTGAAGCTTTCTTT. This translates into CASSSTGGLNTEAFF. The full variable domain, completed using reference TRBV11-1 and TRBJ1-1, is EAEVAQSPRYKITEKSQAVAFWCDPISGHATLYWYRQILGQGPELLVQFQDESVVDDSQLPKDRFSAERLKGVDSTLKIQPAELGDSAMYLCASSSTGGLNTEAFFGQGTRLTVV.

As to this clonotype: A read error may account for a junction end that differs from germline. The chain couples TRBV12-3 or TRBV12-4 to TRBJ1-1; 8 bases are a match to TRBD1. The CDR3 is 16 residues long. CDR3 nucleotides: TGTGTCAGCAGTTTAGCTGGAAGTGACAGGGGAACTGAAGCTTTCTTT. This translates into CVSSLAGSDRGTEAFF.

This clonotype was recorded a few times. The V call is TRBV27, the J call TRBJ2-7; D remains unclear. Per germline, CDR1 MNHEY and CDR2 SMNVEV (reference sequence). The V and J ends lost 6 bases and 0 bases respectively, with 9 bases between them. The CDR3 consists of 13 residues. CDR3 amino acids: CASSLPLSYEQYF. CDR3 in DNA: TGTGCCAGCAGCCTGCCCCTCTCCTACGAGCAGTACTTC.